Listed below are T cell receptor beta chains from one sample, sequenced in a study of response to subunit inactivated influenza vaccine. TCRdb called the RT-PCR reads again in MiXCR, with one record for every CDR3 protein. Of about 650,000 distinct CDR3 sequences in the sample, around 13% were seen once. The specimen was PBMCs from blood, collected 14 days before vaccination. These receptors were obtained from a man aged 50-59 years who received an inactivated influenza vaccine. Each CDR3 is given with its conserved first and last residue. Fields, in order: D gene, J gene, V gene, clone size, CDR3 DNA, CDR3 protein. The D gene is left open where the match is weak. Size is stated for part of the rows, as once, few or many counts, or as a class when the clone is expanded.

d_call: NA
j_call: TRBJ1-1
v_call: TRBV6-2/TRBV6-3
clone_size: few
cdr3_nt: TGTGCCAGCAGTGGGGCCAGCCTGAACACTGAAGCTTTCTTT
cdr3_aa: CASSGASLNTEAFF

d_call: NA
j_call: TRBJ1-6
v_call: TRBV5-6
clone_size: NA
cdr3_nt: TGTGCCAGCAGCTCCCGACAGGATAATTCACCCCTCCACTTT
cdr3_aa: CASSSRQDNSPLHF

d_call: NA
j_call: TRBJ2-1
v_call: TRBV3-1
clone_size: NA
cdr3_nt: TGTGCCAGCAGCCAAGGGACCGCCCCGCATTATGAGCAGTTCTTC
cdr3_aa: CASSQGTAPHYEQFF

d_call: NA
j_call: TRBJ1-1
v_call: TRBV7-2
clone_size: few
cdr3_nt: TGTGCCAGCAGCTTCTTAGGCACGAAGAACACTGAAGCTTTCTTT
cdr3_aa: CASSFLGTKNTEAFF

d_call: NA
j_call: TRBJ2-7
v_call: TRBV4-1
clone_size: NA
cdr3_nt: TGCGCCAGCAGCCCCTCCGGCCCGGACGAGCAGTACTTC
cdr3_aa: CASSPSGPDEQYF

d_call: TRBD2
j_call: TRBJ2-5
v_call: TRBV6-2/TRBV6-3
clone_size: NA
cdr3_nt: TGTGCCAGCAGTTACGGAACGTTCGGGAGGGTTCAGGAGACCCAGTACTTC
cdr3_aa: CASSYGTFGRVQETQYF

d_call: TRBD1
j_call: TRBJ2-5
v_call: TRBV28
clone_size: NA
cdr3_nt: TGTGCCAGCAGCAGCTACAGGGGTCAAGAGACCCAGTACTTC
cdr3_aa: CASSSYRGQETQYF

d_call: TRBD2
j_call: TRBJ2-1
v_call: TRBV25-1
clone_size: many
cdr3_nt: TGTGCCAGCACCAGTAGCGGGGGGGGCTACAATGAGCAGTTCTTC
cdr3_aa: CASTSSGGGYNEQFF

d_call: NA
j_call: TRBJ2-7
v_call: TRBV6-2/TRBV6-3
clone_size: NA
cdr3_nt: TGTGCCAGCAGTTCCTCCGGGACCCACTACGAGCAGTACTTC
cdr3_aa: CASSSSGTHYEQYF

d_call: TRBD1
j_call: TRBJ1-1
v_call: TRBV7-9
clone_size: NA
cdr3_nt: TGTGCCAGCAGCTTGGGACAGGGGCCTACTGAAGCTTTCTTT
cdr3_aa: CASSLGQGPTEAFF

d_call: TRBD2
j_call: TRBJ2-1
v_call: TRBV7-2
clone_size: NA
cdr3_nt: TGTGCCAGCAGCTTAGTAGCGGGGGGGATTAATGAGCAGTTCTTC
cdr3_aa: CASSLVAGGINEQFF

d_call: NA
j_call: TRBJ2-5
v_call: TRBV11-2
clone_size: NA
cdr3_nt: TGTGCCAGCAGCAGGCGTCTAGACCAAGAGACCCAGTACTTC
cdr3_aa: CASSRRLDQETQYF

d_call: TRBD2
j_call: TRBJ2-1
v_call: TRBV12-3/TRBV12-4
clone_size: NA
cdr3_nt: TGTGCCAGCAGCCCTAGGCTTGGGGGAGGGTACAATGAGCAGTTCTTC
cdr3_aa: CASSPRLGGGYNEQFF

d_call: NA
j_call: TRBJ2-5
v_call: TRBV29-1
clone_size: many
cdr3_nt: TGCAGCTTGTCCCCTAGTGGGCTGACGACCCAGTACTTC
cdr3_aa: CSLSPSGLTTQYF

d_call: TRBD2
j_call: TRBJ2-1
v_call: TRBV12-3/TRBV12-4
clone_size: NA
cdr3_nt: TGTGCCAGCAGTTCGCATGCTAGCGGTTCCCGTACGGGGGAGCAGTTCTTC
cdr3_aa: CASSSHASGSRTGEQFF

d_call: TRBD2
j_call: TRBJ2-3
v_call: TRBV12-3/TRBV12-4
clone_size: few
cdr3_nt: TGTGCCAGCAGTTTAAAGAGCGGGGGGGCCATCCCAGATACGCAGTATTTT
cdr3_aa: CASSLKSGGAIPDTQYF

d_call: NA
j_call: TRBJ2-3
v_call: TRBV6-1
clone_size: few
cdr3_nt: TGTGCCAGCAGGGGGGATGGGACAGATACGCAGTATTTT
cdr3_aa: CASRGDGTDTQYF

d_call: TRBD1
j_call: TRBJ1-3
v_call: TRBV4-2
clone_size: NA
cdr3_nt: TGTGCCAGCAGCCAGCCAACAGGGGCTGGAAACACCATATATTTT
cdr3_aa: CASSQPTGAGNTIYF

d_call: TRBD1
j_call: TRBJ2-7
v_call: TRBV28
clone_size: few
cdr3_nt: TGTGCCAGCAGGGCGGGACAGGGGTCGTACTACGAGCAGTACTTC
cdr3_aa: CASRAGQGSYYEQYF

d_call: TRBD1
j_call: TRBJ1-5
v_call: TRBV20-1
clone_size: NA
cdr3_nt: TGCAGTGCTTCTGGCGGGACAGGGAATCAGCCCCAGCATTTT
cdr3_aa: CSASGGTGNQPQHF

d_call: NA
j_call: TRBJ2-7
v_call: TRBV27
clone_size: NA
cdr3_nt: TGTGCCAGCAGTTTCCGGGACATCTCCTACGAGCAGTACTTC
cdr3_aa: CASSFRDISYEQYF

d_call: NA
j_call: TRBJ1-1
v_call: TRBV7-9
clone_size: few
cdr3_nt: TGTGCCAGCAGCCCCCTCCAGGGAAGGTCGACTGAAGCTTTCTTT
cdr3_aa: CASSPLQGRSTEAFF

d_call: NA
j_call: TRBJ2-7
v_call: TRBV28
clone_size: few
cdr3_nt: TGTGCCAGCAGTTCAACCGGGACTTTCGACTACGAGCAGTACTTC
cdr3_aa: CASSSTGTFDYEQYF